This T cell receptor beta chain is drawn from a study of human T cells and chemical hapten exposure. The sample's time point: pre-sensitization, week 0. Treatment meaning: therapeutic diphenylcyclopropenone sensitization with weekly scalp DPC. TCRdb recomputed calls from the RACE reads with MiXCR, one row per CDR3 protein. Of roughly 120,000 distinct CDR3 sequences in the sample, roughly 13% were seen once. V lost 0 bases to trimming and J lost 7 bases, with 4 bases between them. This CDR3 is built from 12 residues. CDR1 and CDR2 from the germline V gene are SGDLS and YYNGEE. This clonotype has just a few counts.

V usage is TRBV9 and J usage is TRBJ2-2, with no clear D. The sequence derives from a woman younger than 35 with alopecia areata. Some clones in this sample may be carry-over from other donors' samples. Specimen: whole blood, collected in connection with sensitization to the hapten diphenylcyclopropenone (DPC). This CDR3 is CASSVDVGELFF. CDR3 DNA sequence: TGTGCCAGCAGCGTAGACGTCGGGGAGCTGTTTTTT.